This T cell receptor beta chain was sequenced in a study of shared clonotypes between healthy human individuals. Trimming pared 2 bases from V and 6 bases from J, leaving 19 bases between. There are 16 residues in the CDR3. Per germline, CDR1 LNHDA and CDR2 SQIVND (reference sequence). Several immunoSEQ 96-well plates shared each subset's DNA, each plate a replicate. Each sorted subset replicate got 200 ng genomic DNA, 25,000 to 35,000 genomes. TCRdb keeps only in-frame clones here, not all; method: immunoSEQ multiplex PCR. The sample comprises fewer than 850,000 clones, 90% of which are singletons, and 34% rests with the top ten. Remarks on this clone: Its specificity is not known.

Points from the study as a whole: Of the naive CD4 clonotypes, roughly 5% were shared across a handful of donors. Generation of non-shared clonotypes was less probable than generation of clonotypes shared by all four donors.

The sequence was collected from a man between 18 and 29 years old in good health. Some clones in this sample may be carry-over from other donors' samples. The sequenced sample was memory CD8+ T cells from PBMCs. Stated subset: CD45RO+ cells pooled with CCR7-negative TemRA cells. This sequence joins TRBV19 and TRBJ1-1; D ambiguous. This CDR3 is CASSIWEGIPPAEAFF. CDR3 sequence (DNA): TGTGCCAGTAGTATATGGGAAGGTATACCGCCCGCTGAAGCTTTCTTT.